The 27 T cell receptor beta chains reported below all come from one sample, sequenced in a study of shared clonotypes between healthy human individuals. Generated by immunoSEQ multiplex PCR, the TCRdb table keeps only in-frame clones and is missing some. The data contain hundreds of thousands of clones, 74% of them singletons. Material: memory CD4+ T cells sorted from blood. The subset is: CD45RA-negative fraction. All receptors come from a woman aged 25 to 39 in good health.

The chain uses TRBV7-2 and TRBJ2-2, with D unresolved. This CDR3 contains 14 residues. The germline V gene has CDR1 SGHTA and CDR2 FQGNSA. V was shortened by 5 bases and J by 6 bases, with 13 bases between the two germline ends. The CDR3 nucleotides are TGTGCCAGCAGCCCCTCCCAAATGGCCGGGGAGCTGTTTTTT. Protein sequence: CASSPSQMAGELFF.

The V and J genes are TRBV5-4 and TRBJ2-2; 12 nucleotides agree with TRBD1. The trim removed 1 base at V and 4 bases at J, leaving 5 bases unmatched. The length of the CDR3 is 17 residues. Per germline, CDR1 SGHNT and CDR2 YYREEE (reference sequence). CDR3 residues: CASSLRDRGPGTGELFF. CDR3 DNA: TGTGCCAGCAGCTTGCGGGACAGGGGGCCGGGCACCGGGGAGCTGTTTTTT. Full variable domain (rest looked up from reference TRBV5-4 and TRBJ2-2): ETGVTQSPTHLIKTRGQQVTLRCSSQSGHNTVSWYQQALGQGPQFIFQYYREEENGRGNFPPRFSGLQFPNYSSELNVNALELDDSALYLCASSLRDRGPGTGELFFGEGSRLTVL.

The chain combines TRBV28 with TRBJ1-2; TRBD1 agrees at 7 bases. V shed 5 bases and J 5 bases; nucleotides not matched to a gene: 5. Germline values: CDR1 MDHEN, CDR2 SYDVKM. The CDR3 has 13 residues. DNA for the CDR3: TGTGCCAGCAGTATACAGGGGATATATGGCTACACCTTC. Translated: CASSIQGIYGYTF.

Only a few counts were recorded for this clone. The chain carries TRBV28 and TRBJ2-1; 7 bases fit TRBD1. Germline values: CDR1 MDHEN, CDR2 SYDVKM. V lost 6 bases and J lost 8; bases outside the gene matches: 1. This CDR3 comprises 11 residues. The DNA for the CDR3 is TGTGCCAGCAGCACAGGGGATGAGCAGTTCTTC. It specifies CASSTGDEQFF.

The genes are TRBV7-2 and TRBJ2-7; 11 bases are shared with TRBD2. Germline loops: CDR1 SGHTA, CDR2 FQGNSA. J lost 2 bases, V lost 5 bases, and 8 bases had no gene match. This CDR3 region has 16 residues. The CDR3 reads CASSPVAGGPTYEQYF. The CDR3 DNA is TGTGCCAGCAGCCCCGTAGCGGGAGGGCCCACCTACGAGCAGTACTTC.

This sequence joins TRBV7-9 and TRBJ2-3, with 13 bases aligning to TRBD2. Germline V lookup: CDR1 SEHNR, CDR2 FQNEAQ (reference sequence). CDR3 length equals 14 residues. V trimming: 8 bases; J trimming: 1 base; junction bases outside the gene matches: 0. The DNA for the CDR3 is TGTGCCAGCGGACTAGCGGGGGGCACAGATACGCAGTATTTT. Encoded protein: CASGLAGGTDTQYF.

This clone was seen a few times. The sample contains more than one DNA sequence encoding this CDR3. The chain couples TRBV5-1 to TRBJ2-1; D unclear. The CDR3 consists of 15 residues. Germline CDR1 and CDR2: SGHRS and YFSETQ. Trimming removed 4 bases from V and 0 bases from J, with 11 bases in between. Here the CDR3 reads CASSTDTSSYNEQFF. In DNA form, the CDR3 reads TGCGCCAGCAGCACCGACACGAGCTCCTACAATGAGCAGTTCTTC.

This chain links TRBV7-8 with TRBJ1-5; D may be TRBD1 (6 bases). The germline CDR1 and CDR2 sequences are SGHVS and FQNEAQ. The length of the CDR3 is 15 residues. V was shortened by 5 bases and J by 7 bases, with 18 bases between the two germline ends. The CDR3 region is CASSQNTGLGQPQHF. CDR3 DNA: TGTGCCAGCAGCCAAAATACAGGGTTGGGCCAGCCCCAGCATTTT.

About this clone itself: The sample contains more than one DNA sequence encoding this CDR3. The chain links TRBV4-1 to TRBJ1-3; D might be TRBD1 (5 bases). This CDR3 region has 16 residues. Deletions cut 0 bases from V and 1 base from J, with 10 bases between. Germline V gene data show CDR1 as MGHRA and CDR2 as YSYEKL. The CDR3 here is CASSQERGSSGNTIYF. The CDR3 region has the DNA TGCGCCAGCAGCCAAGAGAGGGGATCTTCTGGAAACACCATATATTTT.

Of note for this clone: A far larger clone differs by one base, so this is likely a read error. V gene TRBV11-2 combines with J gene TRBJ1-1; D is undetermined. Germline V CDR1 and CDR2: SGHAT, FQNNGV. Trimming stripped 1 base from V and 2 bases from J, with 5 bases between. The CDR3 sequence is 13 residues long. In DNA, the CDR3 is TGTGCCAGCAGCTTAGTGGTAAACACTGAAGCTTTCTTT. It yields the protein CASSLVVNTEAFF.

This CDR3 reads CSARVGTEAFF. CDR3 bases: TGCAGTGCTAGAGTAGGCACTGAAGCTTTCTTT. This chain connects TRBV20-1 to TRBJ1-1, with D uncertain. This CDR3 is built from 11 residues. Germline CDR1 is DFQATT and CDR2 is SNEGSKA (reference sequence). The V and J ends lost 1 base and 4 bases respectively, with 4 bases between them.

The chain links TRBV5-1 to TRBJ2-2, with D possibly TRBD2 on 6 matching bases. CDR1 and CDR2 from the germline V gene are SGHRS and YFSETQ. CDR3 size: 17 residues. Trimming pared 4 bases from V and 7 bases from J, leaving 23 bases between. The CDR3 sequence is CASSHTRKEGRGGELFF. The CDR3 DNA reads as TGCGCCAGCAGCCACACTCGCAAGGAGGGAAGGGGCGGGGAGCTGTTTTTT.

Note on this clone: This specimen includes other DNA sequences encoding the same CDR3. The chain links TRBV28 to TRBJ2-7; unclear D gene. The germline V and J ends were trimmed by 5 bases and 2 bases, with 10 bases remaining between them. The germline CDR1 and CDR2 sequences are MDHEN and SYDVKM. CDR3 length: 13 amino acids. As DNA, the CDR3 is TGTGCCAGCAGTCCCGGGCCCACCTACGAGCAGTACTTC. This gives the protein CASSPGPTYEQYF.

This clone was observed a few times. The V gene is TRBV9, the J gene TRBJ2-3, with 8 bases that match TRBD1. CDR1 is SGDLS, CDR2 YYNGEE, per germline. V lost 0 bases and J lost 0; bases outside the gene matches: 3. The CDR3 spans 16 residues. The CDR3 here is CASSVATGGSTDTQYF. For the CDR3, the DNA is TGTGCCAGCAGCGTAGCTACAGGGGGGAGCACAGATACGCAGTATTTT.

This clone has just one count. Germline and junction disagree at one end, which may indicate a read error. The chain recombines TRBV5-1 with TRBJ1-1, with 8 bases fitting TRBD1. The CDR3 loop spans 13 amino acids. Per the germline V gene, CDR1 is SGHRS and CDR2 is YFSETQ. In nucleotides, the CDR3 is TGCGCCAGCAGGTTGGACAGGGCCACTGAAGCTTTCTTT. Its protein product is CASRLDRATEAFF.

The V gene is TRBV19, the J gene TRBJ2-1; no clear D gene. The germline CDR1 and CDR2 sequences are LNHDA and SQIVND (reference sequence). V was trimmed by 11 bases and J by 7 bases, leaving 12 bases between them. This CDR3 is 11 amino acids long. The CDR3 DNA reads TGTGCCGCAAGGAGCGCGAATGAGCAGTTCTTC. This encodes CAARSANEQFF.

The chain couples TRBV6-1 to TRBJ1-5, with D possibly matching TRBD1 (5 bases). The germline V gene has CDR1 MNHNS and CDR2 SASEGT. The CDR3 totals 15 residues. V lost 7 bases to trimming and J lost 0 bases, with 13 bases between them. CDR3 sequence: CASNSQGVSNQPQHF. The CDR3 bases are TGTGCCAGCAATTCTCAGGGCGTTAGCAATCAGCCCCAGCATTTT.

This clone is a singleton in its sample. The gene calls are TRBV13 and TRBJ2-5, with TRBD2 matching 10 bases. This CDR3 is built from 16 residues. The germline V gene has CDR1 PRHDT and CDR2 FYEKMQ (reference sequence). J gave up 2 bases and V 2 bases, and 5 bases lay outside the gene matches. Written as DNA, the CDR3 is TGTGCCAGCAGCTTAACTAGCGGGATAGGGCAAGAGACCCAGTACTTC. It specifies CASSLTSGIGQETQYF.

This clone was counted once. The chain links TRBV19 to TRBJ1-2; no clear D. Trimming stripped 7 bases from V and 2 bases from J, with 14 bases between. The length of the CDR3 is 14 residues. Germline CDR1 is LNHDA and CDR2 is SQIVND (reference sequence). CDR3 DNA sequence: TGTGCCAGTACCCCCGACCGCAGAAACTATGGCTACACCTTC. This codes for CASTPDRRNYGYTF.

The gene calls are TRBV6-5 and TRBJ2-3; D is unclear. The CDR3 spans 13 residues. V lost 6 bases, J lost 4 bases, and 11 bases lay in between. Germline-derived CDR1 and CDR2 are MNHEY and SVGAGI. CDR3 nucleotide sequence: TGTGCCAGCAGAATGACACTATCAGATACGCAGTATTTT. This encodes CASRMTLSDTQYF.

This clone was seen more than once but under ten times. The chain carries TRBV5-1 and TRBJ2-7; D is unresolved. V was pared by 3 bases and J by 5 bases, with 9 bases between. There are 12 residues in the CDR3. Germline values: CDR1 SGHRS, CDR2 YFSETQ. CDR3 nucleotides: TGCGCCAGCAGCTATAACACTGACGAGCAGTACTTC. Translation gives CASSYNTDEQYF.

The rearrangement uses TRBV7-8 and TRBJ1-5; possibly TRBD1 for D (5 bases). Germline assignment: CDR1 SGHVS and CDR2 FQNEAQ. The CDR3 is 13 amino acids. The germline V and J ends were trimmed by 7 bases and 5 bases, with 12 bases remaining between them. CDR3 DNA sequence: TGTGCCAGCACCCTCTGGGGGGATCAGCCCCAGCATTTT. Its translation: CASTLWGDQPQHF.

The chain carries TRBV27 and TRBJ2-5, with 11 bases lining up with TRBD2. Germline V lookup: CDR1 MNHEY, CDR2 SMNVEV (reference sequence). The CDR3 is 17 residues long. Unmatched junction bases numbered 10, after V lost 5 bases and J lost 2 bases. CDR3 nucleotide sequence: TGTGCCAGCAGTGCCTTTCTAGCGGGAGGACCGCAAGAGACCCAGTACTTC. Translation gives CASSAFLAGGPQETQYF.

The chain has TRBV30 and TRBJ1-4, with D perhaps TRBD1 (5 bases). The CDR3 spans 17 residues. V was trimmed by 3 bases and J by 7 bases, leaving 24 bases between them. Germline V gene data show CDR1 as GTSNPN and CDR2 as SVGIG (reference sequence). In nucleotides, the CDR3 is TGTGCCTGGAGCCTAACCAGGAAAGGGTTGAGGGGTGAAAAACTGTTTTTT. Amino acid sequence: CAWSLTRKGLRGEKLFF. The full variable domain, rest sourced from reference TRBV30 and TRBJ1-4, is SQTIHQWPATLVQPVGSPLSLECTVEGTSNPNLYWYRQAAGRGLQLLFYSVGIGQISSEVPQNLSASRPQDRQFILSSKKLLLSDSGFYLCAWSLTRKGLRGEKLFFGSGTQLSVL.

This clone was seen more than once but under ten times. The J gene is TRBJ1-4, the V gene TRBV27; TRBD1 might be the D (5 bases). The germline CDR1 and CDR2 sequences are MNHEY and SMNVEV (reference sequence). This CDR3 comprises 14 residues. V was cut by 6 bases and J by 7 bases, with 15 bases left in between. CDR3 sequence: CASRSGFLGEKLFF. CDR3 nucleotides: TGTGCCAGCAGATCAGGGTTTTTGGGTGAAAAACTGTTTTTT.

This clone has only one observation. The rearrangement joins TRBV28 to TRBJ2-2; the match to TRBD2 covers 8 bases. V lost 5 bases to trimming and J lost 6 bases; unmatched junction nucleotides: 11. Germline CDR1 is MDHEN and CDR2 is SYDVKM. This CDR3 has 16 residues. The CDR3 region is CASSPPHSGRAGELFF. The CDR3 DNA sequence: TGTGCCAGCAGTCCCCCCCACAGCGGGAGAGCCGGGGAGCTGTTTTTT.

The chain carries TRBV29-1 and TRBJ2-1; possible D gene TRBD1, 7 bases. V was shortened by 3 bases and J by 7 bases, with 13 bases between the two germline ends. This CDR3 region has 13 residues. Germline CDR1 and CDR2: SQVTM and ANQGSEA. The CDR3 DNA is TGCAGCGTTGACAGGGGGGTCGAAAATGAGCAGTTCTTC. This codes for CSVDRGVENEQFF.